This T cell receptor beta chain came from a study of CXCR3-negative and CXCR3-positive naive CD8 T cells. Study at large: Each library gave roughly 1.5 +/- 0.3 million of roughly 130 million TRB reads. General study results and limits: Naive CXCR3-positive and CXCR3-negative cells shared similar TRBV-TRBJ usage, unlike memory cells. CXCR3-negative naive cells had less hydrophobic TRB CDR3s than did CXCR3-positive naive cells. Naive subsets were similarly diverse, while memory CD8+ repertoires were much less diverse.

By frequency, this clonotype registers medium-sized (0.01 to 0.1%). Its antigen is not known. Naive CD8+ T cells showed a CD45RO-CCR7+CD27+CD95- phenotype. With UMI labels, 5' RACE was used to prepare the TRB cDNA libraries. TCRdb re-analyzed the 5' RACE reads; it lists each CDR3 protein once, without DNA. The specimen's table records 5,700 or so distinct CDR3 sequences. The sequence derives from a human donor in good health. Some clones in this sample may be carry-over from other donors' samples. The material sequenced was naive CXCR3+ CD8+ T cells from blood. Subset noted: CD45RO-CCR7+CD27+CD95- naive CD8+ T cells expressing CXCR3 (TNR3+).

The CDR3 loop is CASSQDAKQGNTEAFF. The chain is built from TRBV4-1 and TRBJ1-1; TCRdb's assignment of TRBD1 cannot be checked, as there is no DNA. CDR3 size: 16 residues. Per germline, CDR1 MGHRA and CDR2 YSYEKL.